The 30 T cell receptor beta chains below come from one sample, sequenced in a study of beta chain features in type 1 diabetes (dated by TCRdb to 2016 to 2019). What the work shows at the level of the full study, not this receptor alone: A moderate but significant shortening of TCRB CDR3 length was observed in type 1 diabetes patients in all four CD4+ subsets.

Library preparation employed the immunoSEQ multiplex PCR assay. All of the isolated RNA was reverse transcribed with the High Capacity cDNA Reverse Transcription Kit, so expressed TCRB transcripts were sequenced. Sourced from immuneACCESS, this table was stored by TCRdb with only in-frame sequences that have V and J called. A share of the clones is absent; for the studies checked, an unresolved V gene accounts for under half, and the remainder has no known explanation. In this sample the table shows 600,000 to 700,000 clones, around 12% of which occur a single time. Together, the top ten hold more than 0.1% of the sample. The antigens for these receptors are not known. The sample consisted of naive CD4+ T cells from blood. Taken with the paper, the label for cell subset or site translates to: true naive CD4+ T cells. All receptors derive from a man between 25 and 39 years old with type 1 diabetes.

This clone was counted a few times. This sequence joins TRBV5-4 and TRBJ2-1; TRBD2 is a possible D gene (5 bases). The CDR3 is made up of 14 amino acids. V was pared by 2 bases and J by 7 bases, with 13 bases between. In germline, CDR1 is SGHNT, CDR2 YYREEE (reference sequence). In DNA form, the CDR3 reads TGTGCCAGCAGCTTAACGCTCAGGAGGAATGAGCAGTTCTTC. Residues: CASSLTLRRNEQFF.

The rearrangement links TRBV5-1 to TRBJ1-1; D gene uncertain. The germline CDR1 and CDR2 sequences are SGHRS and YFSETQ. The CDR3 has 14 residues. Trimming took off 0 bases at V and 5 bases at J, with 11 bases between the two ends. The CDR3 loop is CASSLGRAGTEAFF. The CDR3 coding sequence is TGCGCCAGCAGCTTGGGACGGGCGGGGACTGAAGCTTTCTTT.

This clone was detected only a few times. The genes are TRBV5-1 and TRBJ2-7, with 9 positions matching TRBD1. The CDR3 extends over 17 amino acids. CDR1 is SGHRS and CDR2 is YFSETQ in the germline V gene. V shed 4 bases, J shed 2 bases, and the junction held 13 bases outside the gene matches. The CDR3 is CASSAAPPGQGTYEQYF. CDR3 nucleotide sequence: TGCGCCAGCAGCGCCGCACCTCCAGGACAGGGGACCTACGAGCAGTACTTC.

This clone came up a few times. The rearrangement uses TRBV5-1 and TRBJ1-6; 11 bases are shared with TRBD1. Looked up from germline, CDR1 is SGHRS and CDR2 is YFSETQ. The trim removed 4 bases at V and 7 bases at J, leaving 7 bases unmatched. CDR3 length: 16 amino acids. CDR3 in amino acids: CASSTWDRGINSPLHF. DNA for the CDR3: TGCGCCAGCAGCACGTGGGACAGGGGGATCAATTCACCCCTCCACTTT.

The rearrangement uses TRBV2 and TRBJ2-5; TRBD1 agrees at 7 bases. Germline CDR1 is SNHLY and CDR2 is FYNNEI. The CDR3 contains 15 residues. Trimming removed 1 base from V and 5 bases from J; junction bases left unmatched: 7. DNA of the CDR3: TGTGCCAGCAGTGAAGAGCGGACAGGACGTGAGACCCAGTACTTC. Its protein is CASSEERTGRETQYF.

This clone has more than one count but fewer than ten. The rearrangement joins TRBV10-3 to TRBJ2-1, with D possibly being TRBD1 or TRBD2 (5 bases each). V was cut by 11 bases and J by 1 base, with 18 bases left in between. CDR3 length: 15 amino acids. Germline CDR1 and CDR2: ENHRY and SYGVKD. The CDR3 DNA is TGTGCCTCCTACCCCGGGACCCTATCCTACAATGAGCAGTTCTTC. Its protein is CASYPGTLSYNEQFF.

The chain has TRBV10-1 and TRBJ2-5; either TRBD1 or TRBD2 may supply D (5 bases each). CDR3 length: 13 residues. Germline-derived CDR1 and CDR2 are WNHNN and SYGVQD (reference sequence). V dropped 2 bases and J dropped 4 bases, with 8 bases sitting between them. The CDR3 DNA reads as TGCGCCAGCAGTGAGGGGGGACGAGAGACCCAGTACTTC. Protein: CASSEGGRETQYF.

Only a few counts were recorded for this clone. V and J are TRBV27 and TRBJ2-1, with D possibly matching TRBD1 (5 bases). The CDR3 is 15 amino acids. The V gene's germline CDR1 is MNHEY and CDR2 SMNVEV (reference sequence). V lost 5 bases and J 9 bases, leaving 20 bases between the germline ends. CDR3 protein: CASSPKPSGSGEQFF. CDR3 bases: TGTGCCAGCAGTCCGAAGCCCTCAGGGTCGGGTGAGCAGTTCTTC.

The chain recombines TRBV25-1 with TRBJ1-1; a weak D match, TRBD1 (6 bases). The CDR3 extends over 14 amino acids. Looked up from germline, CDR1 is MGHDK and CDR2 is SYGVNS. Trimming pared 1 base from V and 4 bases from J, leaving 10 bases between. The CDR3 nucleotides are TGTGCCAGCAGTGAATTAGGGGGTAGCACTGAAGCTTTCTTT. Its translation: CASSELGGSTEAFF.

This clone was observed a few times. The CDR3 nucleotides read TGTGCCGCCGGGAGGGTGGCAGGGGGCTACGAGCAGTACTTC. Residues: CAAGRVAGGYEQYF. The J gene is TRBJ2-7, the V gene TRBV27; maybe TRBD2 (8 bases). This CDR3 is built from 14 residues. V dropped 11 bases and J dropped 3 bases, with 20 bases sitting between them. Germline V gene lookup returns CDR1 MNHEY and CDR2 SMNVEV (reference sequence).

The chain has TRBV29-1 and TRBJ2-5; D gene uncertain. Trimming took off 4 bases at V and 4 bases at J, with 10 bases between the two ends. Per the germline V gene, CDR1 is SQVTM and CDR2 is ANQGSEA. CDR3 length: 12 amino acids. The CDR3 nucleotides read TGCAGCGTTGTACTTCTCGGAGAGACCCAGTACTTC. Protein: CSVVLLGETQYF.

The V call is TRBV29-1, the J call TRBJ1-5, with D hard to call. Trimming took off 4 bases at V and 4 bases at J, with 11 bases between the two ends. The CDR3 contains 13 residues. Germline V lookup: CDR1 SQVTM, CDR2 ANQGSEA. CDR3 DNA: TGCAGCGTTGGGGAGGGTACGAATCAGCCCCAGCATTTT. This gives the protein CSVGEGTNQPQHF.

This chain connects TRBV6-5 to TRBJ2-5; perhaps D is TRBD1 or TRBD2 (5 bases each). Germline CDR1 and CDR2: MNHEY and SVGAGI. Between the trimmed V and J ends, which lost 8 bases and 8 bases, there was a span of 15 bases. This CDR3 is built from 12 residues. This CDR3 is CASRRDPGTQYF. The CDR3, as DNA: TGTGCCAGCCGCCGGGACCCGGGTACCCAGTACTTC.

This chain uses TRBV6-5 with TRBJ2-3; perhaps TRBD1 as D (6 bases). The CDR3 sequence is 14 residues long. Trimming cost V 8 bases and J 7 bases, with 19 bases left between them. The germline V gene has CDR1 MNHEY and CDR2 SVGAGI. For the CDR3, the DNA is TGTGCCAGCGGGGACAAACAGTTCGGTTATACGCAGTATTTT. It encodes CASGDKQFGYTQYF.

This clone was counted between two and nine times. The rearrangement uses TRBV4-1 and TRBJ2-7; D gene unclear. V dropped 5 bases and J dropped 7 bases, with 15 bases sitting between them. This CDR3 has 13 residues. The germline gives CDR1 MGHRA, CDR2 YSYEKL. CDR3 amino acids: CASSAVETSEQYF. The CDR3 DNA is TGCGCCAGCAGCGCTGTCGAAACCTCAGAGCAGTACTTC.

This chain links TRBV2 with TRBJ1-6; TRBD1 is a possible D gene (5 bases). Trimming left V 6 bases short and J 5 bases short, with 17 bases between. The CDR3 is 16 residues long. Germline CDR1 is SNHLY and CDR2 is FYNNEI. DNA of the CDR3: TGTGCCAGCAGCCGTGAGGCAGGGCTGGATAATTCACCCCTCCACTTT. It specifies CASSREAGLDNSPLHF. Full variable domain (outside the CDR3, taken from reference TRBV2 and TRBJ1-6): EPEVTQTPSHQVTQMGQEVILRCVPISNHLYFYWYRQILGQKVEFLVSFYNNEISEKSEIFDDQFSVERPDGSNFTLKIRSTKLEDSAMYFCASSREAGLDNSPLHFGNGTRLTVT.

This clone occurred a few times. The genes are TRBV2 and TRBJ2-3; TRBD2 agrees at 8 bases. This CDR3 is 15 amino acids long. Trimming cost V 6 bases and J 5 bases; bases outside gene matches: 10. CDR1 SNHLY and CDR2 FYNNEI come from the germline V gene. The CDR3 is CASSLVGGVRDTQYF. The CDR3, as DNA: TGTGCCAGCAGCCTTGTCGGGGGGGTAAGAGATACGCAGTATTTT.

The chain carries TRBV23-1 and TRBJ1-6; TRBD1 matches at 10 bases. TRBV23-1 is sorted into the ORF group, with uncertain function. The trim removed 6 bases at V and 10 bases at J, leaving 9 bases unmatched. The length of the CDR3 is 15 residues. The CDR3 DNA follows: TGCGCCAGCAGCCAAGTTGGGACAGGGGACTCACCCCTCCACTTT. It specifies CASSQVGTGDSPLHF.

The chain is built from TRBV4-1 and TRBJ2-1; possibly TRBD1 for D (5 bases). Germline values: CDR1 MGHRA, CDR2 YSYEKL. Trimming took off 6 bases at V and 2 bases at J, with 8 bases between the two ends. The CDR3 loop spans 13 amino acids. Here the CDR3 reads CASRRTPYNEQFF. DNA of the CDR3: TGCGCCAGCAGGAGGACACCCTACAATGAGCAGTTCTTC.

This clone was observed a handful of times. The chain joins TRBV19 to TRBJ2-5, with D possibly being TRBD1 or TRBD2 (5 bases each). The V and J ends lost 5 bases and 7 bases respectively, with 14 bases between them. This CDR3 comprises 13 residues. Per the germline V gene, CDR1 is LNHDA and CDR2 is SQIVND (reference sequence). CDR3 residues: CASSSGPPGTQYF. The CDR3 DNA sequence: TGTGCCAGTAGTTCGGGGCCCCCCGGGACCCAGTACTTC.

In regard to this clone: The same CDR3 is also encoded by other DNA sequences in this sample. The chain links TRBV5-1 to TRBJ2-7, with 7 positions matching TRBD1. The J segment lost 4 bases and the V segment lost 3 bases, leaving 1 base of the junction unmatched. From germline, CDR1 is SGHRS and CDR2 YFSETQ. This CDR3 region has 12 residues. The CDR3 sequence is CASSSQGYEQYF. The CDR3 DNA is TGCGCCAGCAGCTCACAGGGGTACGAGCAGTACTTC.

Comments on this clone: A much larger clone differs by one base, so this may be a read error. This chain uses TRBV7-8 with TRBJ2-1, with unresolved D. This CDR3 region has 11 residues. The germline V gene has CDR1 SGHVS and CDR2 FQNEAQ. V lost 5 bases and J lost 5, with 4 bases in between. In DNA form, the CDR3 reads TGTGCCAGCAGCCGGGACAATGAGCAGTTCTTC. Protein: CASSRDNEQFF.

This clone was seen a handful of times. The chain joins TRBV6-5 to TRBJ2-5, with a possible D match to TRBD1 (5 bases). This CDR3 contains 14 residues. The V end was cut by 5 bases, the J end by 4 bases, with 14 bases between. The germline gives CDR1 MNHEY, CDR2 SVGAGI. CDR3 in DNA: TGTGCCAGCAGTGAAGTTTGGGGCGGAGAGACCCAGTACTTC. Its translation: CASSEVWGGETQYF.

This clone was seen only a few times. This sequence joins TRBV5-4 and TRBJ2-5, with D unresolved. CDR3 length equals 15 residues. Trimming pared 0 bases from V and 2 bases from J, leaving 11 bases between. The V gene's germline CDR1 is SGHNT and CDR2 YYREEE (reference sequence). In nucleotides, the CDR3 is TGTGCCAGCAGCTTGGCCGGGCCGGATCAAGAGACCCAGTACTTC. Protein: CASSLAGPDQETQYF.

This chain joins TRBV5-1 and TRBJ2-5, with 9 bases aligning to TRBD1. The germline gives CDR1 SGHRS, CDR2 YFSETQ. The CDR3 sequence is 18 residues long. The V gene end was trimmed by 0 bases and the J gene end by 4 bases; junction bases not matched to a gene: 13. Here the CDR3 DNA reads TGCGCCAGCAGCTTGGTATTTAGAGGACAGGGGACGGGAGAGACCCAGTACTTC. This codes for CASSLVFRGQGTGETQYF.

This clone occurred a few times. One junction end disagrees with the germline gene, perhaps due to a read error. The chain links TRBV6-6 to TRBJ2-7, with 12 bases matching TRBD1. Germline assignment: CDR1 MNHNY and CDR2 SVGAGI (reference sequence). This CDR3 region has 14 residues. The CDR3 coding sequence is TGTGCCAGCAGTTACCAGGGACAGGGGGCGGTTTACCACTTC. Translating it yields CASSYQGQGAVYHF.

This clone has more than one count but fewer than ten. V is TRBV6-5 and J is TRBJ1-5; 8 bases agree with TRBD1. The V and J ends lost 6 bases and 3 bases, in that order; junction bases with no gene match: 7. This CDR3 contains 15 residues. CDR1 and CDR2 (germline): MNHEY, SVGAGI. The CDR3 spells CASSLQGAANQPQHF. CDR3 nucleotides: TGTGCCAGCAGCCTTCAGGGGGCCGCCAATCAGCCCCAGCATTTT.

The chain links TRBV11-2 to TRBJ2-7; TRBD2 is a possible D gene (7 bases). Germline lookup yields CDR1 SGHAT and CDR2 FQNNGV. The V end lost 1 base, the J end lost 2 bases, and 9 bases lay between the germline ends. The CDR3 has 14 amino acids. The CDR3 sequence: CASSLAGGPYEQYF. DNA of the CDR3: TGTGCCAGCAGCTTAGCGGGGGGCCCCTACGAGCAGTACTTC.

This clone was counted between two and nine times. This chain uses TRBV4-1 with TRBJ1-2; D call uncertain. CDR3 size: 14 residues. Germline V CDR1 and CDR2: MGHRA, YSYEKL. V lost 1 base to trimming and J lost 4 bases, with 10 bases between them. The CDR3 sequence: CASSQGYGTYGYTF. The DNA of the CDR3 is TGCGCCAGCAGCCAAGGCTACGGAACCTATGGCTACACCTTC.

This clone occurred a few times. This CDR3 is CAISDGAQVEQYF. The CDR3 coding sequence is TGTGCCATCAGTGACGGGGCCCAGGTCGAGCAGTACTTC. The chain employs TRBV10-3 and TRBJ2-7; D tentatively reads TRBD1 or TRBD2 (5 bases each). V dropped 3 bases and J dropped 6 bases, with 12 bases sitting between them. The germline CDR1 and CDR2 sequences are ENHRY and SYGVKD. This CDR3 has 13 amino acids.